These 32 T cell receptor beta chains were all obtained from the same sample, sequenced in a study of OX40 agonist ivuxolimab in advanced cancers. Clones were sequenced by immunoSEQ multiplex PCR, and TCRdb holds only the in-frame ones, with some missing. In the table there are 40,000 to 45,000 clones, 75% to 90% of which are singletons. The material sequenced was CD4+ or CD8+ T cells sorted from blood, taken in a trial of the OX40 agonist ivuxolimab. These receptor sequences come from an adult with an advanced solid tumor such as melanoma, head and neck, liver or kidney cancer.

The chain recombines TRBV6-1 with TRBJ2-5; tentative D call: TRBD1 (5 bases). V was trimmed by 2 bases and J by 2 bases, leaving 9 bases between them. The germline gives CDR1 MNHNS, CDR2 SASEGT. This CDR3 has 14 amino acids. The CDR3 protein is CASSEQAGQETQYF. The CDR3 region has the DNA TGTGCCAGCAGTGAACAAGCAGGGCAAGAGACCCAGTACTTC.

The chain couples TRBV20-1 to TRBJ2-5; no firm D call. Looked up from germline, CDR1 is DFQATT and CDR2 is SNEGSKA (reference sequence). This CDR3 region has 11 residues. The V end lost 4 bases, the J end lost 5 bases, and 8 bases lay between the germline ends. CDR3 nucleotides: TGCAGTGCTAAGGACGTGGAGACCCAGTACTTC. Its protein is CSAKDVETQYF.

This chain uses TRBV7-8 with TRBJ1-1; tentatively, D is TRBD1 (5 bases). The germline gives CDR1 SGHVS, CDR2 FQNEAQ. The length of the CDR3 is 17 residues. V lost 5 bases, J lost 0 bases, and 19 bases lay in between. The CDR3 is CASSRSGSGNMNTEAFF. CDR3 bases: TGTGCCAGCAGCCGCTCAGGGTCCGGGAACATGAACACTGAAGCTTTCTTT.

The chain joins TRBV6-1 to TRBJ2-7; D gene uncertain. CDR3 length: 13 residues. Germline-derived CDR1 and CDR2 are MNHNS and SASEGT. Trimming left V 4 bases short and J 1 base short, with 8 bases between. The CDR3 nucleotides are TGTGCCAGCAGTGTGGGCCCTTCCTACGAGCAGTACTTC. Its translation: CASSVGPSYEQYF.

The V gene is TRBV18, the J gene TRBJ2-3, with 11 positions matching TRBD2. The CDR3 runs 16 residues. Trimming removed 2 bases from V and 4 bases from J; junction bases left unmatched: 5. Germline loops: CDR1 KGHSH, CDR2 LQKENI. CDR3 loop: CASSPLAGGVADTQYF. CDR3 DNA sequence: TGTGCCAGCTCACCATTAGCGGGAGGGGTCGCAGATACGCAGTATTTT.

The chain couples TRBV18 to TRBJ2-7; D possibly corresponds to TRBD2 (5 bases). Germline loops: CDR1 KGHSH, CDR2 LQKENI. The CDR3 covers 15 residues. Deletions cut 2 bases from V and 0 bases from J, with 11 bases between. CDR3 region: CASSPGRLASYEQYF. The CDR3 bases are TGTGCCAGCTCACCAGGACGTCTAGCCTCCTACGAGCAGTACTTC.

In this sample, this clone turned up a few times. The V gene is TRBV19, the J gene TRBJ2-7; TRBD1 matches at 7 bases. The CDR3 consists of 14 residues. J was trimmed by 6 bases and V by 5 bases; bases with no gene match: 10. Germline V gene sequence: CDR1 LNHDA, CDR2 SQIVND (reference sequence). The DNA of the CDR3 is TGTGCCAGTAGTGTCGGGACAGAAGGTGTCGAGCAGTACTTC. This codes for CASSVGTEGVEQYF.

This chain connects TRBV7-3 to TRBJ2-5, with a tentative D call TRBD1 (7 bases). The CDR3 length is 15 residues. Germline V lookup: CDR1 SGHTA, CDR2 FQGTGA. V lost 5 bases and J lost 5, with 18 bases in between. CDR3 nucleotides: TGTGCCAGCAGCGCGACAGGGACTGGGGTGGAGACCCAGTACTTC. Translated, it gives CASSATGTGVETQYF.

This clone was observed a single time. V usage is TRBV9 and J usage is TRBJ2-3; 10 bases are a match to TRBD1. The V and J ends lost 6 bases and 2 bases, in that order; junction bases with no gene match: 18. The CDR3 spans 19 residues. Germline-derived CDR1 and CDR2 are SGDLS and YYNGEE. CDR3 nucleotides: TGTGCCAGCACCCCGGGACAGGGGCTTTCTAGCGCCAACACAGATACGCAGTATTTT. Protein: CASTPGQGLSSANTDTQYF.

CDR3 loop: CASSLASPYEQYF. The DNA of the CDR3 is TGTGCCAGCAGCTTAGCGAGCCCCTACGAGCAGTACTTC. The chain uses TRBV7-8 and TRBJ2-7; D is undetermined. Germline-derived CDR1 and CDR2 are SGHVS and FQNEAQ. This CDR3 has 13 residues. V lost 0 bases to trimming and J lost 2 bases, with 5 bases between them.

The chain recombines TRBV6-1 with TRBJ2-2; 8 bases are shared with TRBD1. V lost 6 bases, J lost 0 bases, and 3 bases stayed unmatched. The CDR3 totals 15 residues. CDR1 is MNHNS and CDR2 is SASEGT in the germline V gene. Written as DNA, the CDR3 is TGTGCCAGCAGCTTACAGGGGGCGAACACCGGGGAGCTGTTTTTT. Its protein is CASSLQGANTGELFF.

Only one count was recorded for this clone. The V and J genes are TRBV2 and TRBJ2-7; 7 bases line up with TRBD1. The junction had 2 bases not matched to a gene; V was cut back by 4 bases and J by 2 bases. The CDR3 covers 13 residues. CDR1 is SNHLY, CDR2 FYNNEI, per germline. The DNA for the CDR3 is TGTGCCAGCAGTGGGACAGGTCCCTACGAGCAGTACTTC. Protein: CASSGTGPYEQYF.

The chain uses TRBV19 and TRBJ2-5; D may be TRBD1 (6 bases). Germline V gene lookup returns CDR1 LNHDA and CDR2 SQIVND (reference sequence). Deletions cut 3 bases from V and 5 bases from J, with 22 bases between. This CDR3 is 17 amino acids long. In nucleotides, the CDR3 is TGTGCCAGTAGTATGGGCGGACTCGAGGGGGAGAGTGAGACCCAGTACTTC. This codes for CASSMGGLEGESETQYF.

The rearrangement joins TRBV27 to TRBJ1-1; 7 bases are a match to TRBD1. The J segment lost 6 bases and the V segment lost 1 base, leaving 2 bases of the junction unmatched. The CDR3 runs 13 residues. Germline values: CDR1 MNHEY, CDR2 SMNVEV (reference sequence). The chain's CDR3 is CASSLFDRAEAFF. The CDR3, as DNA: TGTGCCAGCAGTTTATTCGACAGGGCTGAAGCTTTCTTT.

The chain has TRBV5-4 and TRBJ2-2; TRBD1 matches 9 bases. Germline assignment: CDR1 SGHNT and CDR2 YYREEE (reference sequence). J was trimmed by 9 bases and V by 4 bases; bases with no gene match: 10. CDR3 length: 15 amino acids. CDR3 amino acids: CASSPGQGKVRELFF. The CDR3 bases are TGTGCCAGCAGCCCCGGACAGGGGAAAGTCAGGGAGCTGTTTTTT.

This sequence joins TRBV7-8 and TRBJ2-6; D gene unclear. CDR3 length: 14 residues. The V and J ends lost 6 bases and 1 base respectively, with 7 bases between them. From germline, CDR1 is SGHVS and CDR2 FQNEAQ. The DNA for the CDR3 is TGTGCCAGCAGTTGGGGTTCTGGGGCCAACGTCCTGACTTTC. Protein product: CASSWGSGANVLTF.

The chain carries TRBV12-2 and TRBJ1-1. TRBV12-2 is a listed pseudogene. The CDR3 runs to 17 residues. CDR3 loop: CASRTPTWGIGDTEAFF. The CDR3 DNA sequence: TGTGCAAGTCGCACCCCCACATGGGGTATTGGGGACACTGAAGCTTTCTTT.

The rearrangement joins TRBV18 to TRBJ2-5; D call uncertain. V shed 3 bases and J shed 0 bases, with 11 bases lying between them. CDR3 length: 15 residues. CDR1 KGHSH and CDR2 LQKENI come from the germline V gene. DNA of the CDR3: TGTGCCAGCTCACCGGTCAGCTACTACCAAGAGACCCAGTACTTC. As protein: CASSPVSYYQETQYF.

V and J are TRBV28 and TRBJ2-7; no clear D. This CDR3 contains 11 residues. Trimming pared 1 base from V and 7 bases from J, leaving 5 bases between. CDR1 is MDHEN, CDR2 SYDVKM, per germline. In nucleotides, the CDR3 is TGTGCCAGCAGTTTATACCGGGAGCAGTACTTC. This translates into CASSLYREQYF.

The chain uses TRBV14 and TRBJ2-7, with D perhaps TRBD1 (6 bases). The CDR3 loop spans 14 amino acids. Trimming cost V 0 bases and J 6 bases, with 12 bases left between them. Germline CDR1 is SGHDN and CDR2 is FVKESK. The CDR3 DNA follows: TGTGCCAGCAGCCAAGATTCGTCCAGGGGCGAGCAGTACTTC. Translating it yields CASSQDSSRGEQYF.

The genes are TRBV5-1 and TRBJ1-2; D is possibly TRBD1 (5 bases). The CDR3 totals 13 residues. V lost 0 bases to trimming and J lost 4 bases, with 7 bases between them. Looked up from germline, CDR1 is SGHRS and CDR2 is YFSETQ. DNA of the CDR3: TGCGCCAGCAGCTTGGTGGGGGTCTATGGCTACACCTTC. Encoded protein: CASSLVGVYGYTF.

In the case of this clone: The germline gene is not matched at one end of the junction; a read error may be the cause. CDR3 in amino acids: CASSLAGTGGSYEQYF. DNA for the CDR3: TGTGCCAGCAGCCTAGCCGGGACAGGGGGCTCCTACGAGCAGTACTTC. The genes are TRBV7-8 and TRBJ2-7; 11 positions match TRBD1. The germline V gene has CDR1 SGHVS and CDR2 FQNEAQ. The CDR3 contains 16 residues.

The genes are TRBV10-3 and TRBJ1-1; perhaps TRBD1 as D (5 bases). Germline values: CDR1 ENHRY, CDR2 SYGVKD. CDR3 size: 15 residues. Deletions cut 0 bases from V and 8 bases from J, with 16 bases between. This CDR3 is CAISESSGWGREAFF. As DNA, the CDR3 is TGTGCCATCAGTGAGTCGTCAGGGTGGGGACGGGAAGCTTTCTTT.

The chain combines TRBV28 with TRBJ2-2; perhaps TRBD1 as D (6 bases). Per germline, CDR1 MDHEN and CDR2 SYDVKM. The CDR3 spans 15 residues. V was cut by 2 bases and J by 6 bases, with 13 bases left in between. CDR3 nucleotide sequence: TGTGCCAGCAGTTTACTACAGGGCCAGGCCGGGGAGCTGTTTTTT. This encodes CASSLLQGQAGELFF.

The chain combines TRBV19 with TRBJ2-1; tentatively, D is TRBD1 or TRBD2 (6 bases each). V lost 6 bases and J 4 bases, leaving 19 bases between the germline ends. The CDR3 has 16 residues. Germline CDR1 and CDR2: LNHDA and SQIVND (reference sequence). The CDR3 region has the DNA TGTGCCAGTAGCCTCTGGAGGGGGAGTGGTTACAATGAGCAGTTCTTC. This sequence encodes CASSLWRGSGYNEQFF. The whole variable domain, remainder taken from reference TRBV19 and TRBJ2-1, is DGGITQSPKYLFRKEGQNVTLSCEQNLNHDAMYWYRQDPGQGLRLIYYSQIVNDFQKGDIAEGYSVSREKKESFPLTVTSAQKNPTAFYLCASSLWRGSGYNEQFFGPGTRLTVL.

The CDR3 sequence: CASRRGQVSYEQYF. The CDR3 coding sequence is TGTGCCAGCAGACGGGGACAGGTTTCCTACGAGCAGTACTTC. This chain connects TRBV6-5 to TRBJ2-7, with 8 nucleotides matching TRBD1. CDR1 MNHEY and CDR2 SVGAGI come from the germline V gene. CDR3 length equals 14 residues. V dropped 6 bases and J dropped 1; count of bases not matched to a gene: 5.

The chain couples TRBV28 to TRBJ2-2, with TRBD2 matching over 8 bases. Germline trimming cut 3 bases from V and 4 bases from J; bases unmatched to any gene: 10. Per the germline V gene, CDR1 is MDHEN and CDR2 is SYDVKM. CDR3 length equals 17 residues. The CDR3 DNA follows: TGTGCCAGCAGTTTCCCGGGACTAGTGGGGGGCACCGGGGAGCTGTTTTTT. Translation gives CASSFPGLVGGTGELFF.

The rearrangement joins TRBV6-1 to TRBJ1-3; D call uncertain. Trimming removed 8 bases from V and 3 bases from J, with 11 bases in between. The CDR3 covers 13 residues. The V gene's germline CDR1 is MNHNS and CDR2 SASEGT. The CDR3 bases are TGTGCCAGCTTCACGGAACTTGGAAACACCATATATTTT. This codes for CASFTELGNTIYF.

This clone was detected only once. This chain connects TRBV18 to TRBJ1-5, with a possible D match to TRBD1 (5 bases). There are 16 residues in the CDR3. Germline lookup yields CDR1 KGHSH and CDR2 LQKENI. The germline V and J ends were trimmed by 4 bases and 0 bases, with 13 bases remaining between them. CDR3 sequence reads: CASSLGGVYSNQPQHF. The CDR3 DNA follows: TGTGCCAGCTCACTGGGGGGGGTTTATAGCAATCAGCCCCAGCATTTT.

The chain couples TRBV12-1 to TRBJ2-3. TRBV12-1 is termed a pseudogene. The CDR3 is 16 residues long. CDR3 in amino acids: CASSPRGPLSTDTQYF. The CDR3 nucleotides read TGTGCCAGCAGCCCCCGGGGCCCTTTGAGCACAGATACGCAGTATTTT.

The rearrangement uses TRBV7-6 and TRBJ2-7; D unclear. The CDR3 covers 15 residues. With 1 base removed from V and 7 bases from J, the gap between germline ends came to 17 bases. Germline CDR1 and CDR2: SGHVS and FNYEAQ. The CDR3 sequence: CASSLDRVGLGEQYF. DNA of the CDR3: TGTGCCAGCAGCTTAGATAGGGTTGGGTTGGGGGAGCAGTACTTC.

This chain links TRBV9 with TRBJ2-1; TRBD2 agrees at 11 bases. V lost 0 bases and J lost 8; bases outside the gene matches: 4. CDR3 length: 15 residues. CDR1 and CDR2 (germline): SGDLS, YYNGEE. The CDR3 here is CASSVEVAGGDEQFF. CDR3 nucleotide sequence: TGTGCCAGCAGCGTAGAGGTAGCGGGAGGGGATGAGCAGTTCTTC. Full variable domain (remainder filled in from reference TRBV9 and TRBJ2-1): DSGVTQTPKHLITATGQRVTLRCSPRSGDLSVYWYQQSLDQGLQFLIQYYNGEERAKGNILERFSAQQFPDLHSELNLSSLELGDSALYFCASSVEVAGGDEQFFGPGTRLTVL.